The clone carrying this T cell receptor (beta chain) was observed a handful of times. One entry per CDR3 protein, called by TCRdb with MiXCR from the RT-PCR reads. The profile covers hundreds of thousands of distinct CDR3 sequences, with roughly 16% appearing a single time and around 7.2% taken by the ten largest. The entry originates in a study of patients and donors after allogeneic stem cell transplantation. CDR1 and CDR2 (germline): SGHRS, YFSETQ. The CDR3 contains 16 residues. V was pared by 0 bases and J by 0 bases, with 5 bases of the junction left unmatched. The chain has TRBV5-1 and TRBJ1-1, with TRBD1 matching 7 bases. The source material was blood, either unsorted or a sorted T cell fraction (not recorded which). The TCR sequence derives from a human donor who was either an allogeneic HSCT recipient or a stem cell or donor lymphocyte infusion donor (not recorded which). It is not recorded whose cells these are; they may come from a transplant donor. CDR3 DNA sequence: TGCGCCAGCAGCTTGGGCAGGGGGGTCATGAACACTGAAGCTTTCTTT. As protein: CASSLGRGVMNTEAFF.